This is a list of T cell receptor beta chains from one sample in a study of blood T cell repertoires in COVID-19. Profiled with immunoSEQ multiplex PCR; TCRdb holds only in-frame clones, not every one. In the table there are approximately 300,000 clones, about nine tenths of which are singletons. Sequencing used peripheral blood. The receptors here all came from a man aged 18 to 29 with active or convalescent COVID-19. Both conserved end residues are part of each CDR3. D genes are given only for firm matches. Not every row has a clone size; where given, it reads once, few, many or a size class.

V	J	size	D	CDR3	DNA
TRBV5-4	TRBJ2-1	.	TRBD2	CASSARTSGSSYNEQFF	TGTGCCAGCAGCGCGAGGACTAGCGGGAGCTCCTACAATGAGCAGTTCTTC
TRBV2	TRBJ1-4	once	.	CASSGATRREKLFF	TGTGCCAGCAGTGGGGCAACAAGGCGAGAAAAACTGTTTTTT
TRBV7-9	TRBJ2-7	.	.	CASSLLGSGYEQYF	TGTGCCAGCAGCTTACTTGGGAGCGGCTACGAGCAGTACTTC
TRBV6-2/TRBV6-3	TRBJ1-5	.	.	CASSYSRSDQPQHF	TGTGCCAGCAGTTACTCCCGCAGTGATCAGCCCCAGCATTTT
TRBV5-5	TRBJ2-5	.	.	CASSRIQGRETQYF	TGTGCCAGCAGCAGAATACAGGGACGGGAGACCCAGTACTTC
TRBV5-1	TRBJ2-1	.	.	CASSLAGSRYNNEQFF	TGCGCCAGCAGCTTGGCTGGCTCTCGTTATAACAATGAGCAGTTCTTC
TRBV6-1	TRBJ2-2	.	.	CASSDGWVTGELFF	TGTGCCAGCAGTGACGGGTGGGTCACCGGGGAGCTGTTTTTT
TRBV6-2/TRBV6-3	TRBJ1-5	.	.	CASSYLGGQPQHF	TGTGCCAGCAGTTACCTGGGGGGTCAGCCCCAGCATTTT
TRBV13	TRBJ2-1	once	TRBD2	CASSAGRWTSSRNEQFF	TGTGCCAGCAGCGCTGGGAGATGGACTAGCAGTCGCAATGAGCAGTTCTTC
TRBV2	TRBJ1-6	.	.	CASSERYNSPLHF	TGTGCCAGCAGTGAACGGTATAATTCACCCCTCCACTTT
TRBV7-9	TRBJ1-2	.	.	CASSLLTPVDGYTF	TGTGCCAGCAGCTTACTGACTCCGGTGGATGGCTACACCTTC
TRBV7-2	TRBJ2-1	.	TRBD2	CASSSTLAGACNEQFF	TGTGCCAGCAGCTCCACTCTGGCGGGAGCTTGTAATGAGCAGTTCTTC
TRBV18	TRBJ1-1	.	.	CASSPPGGLNTEAFF	TGTGCCAGCTCACCACCAGGAGGGTTGAACACTGAAGCTTTCTTT
TRBV29-1	TRBJ2-5	.	TRBD1	CSVKAWGQVVETQYF	TGCAGCGTTAAAGCTTGGGGACAGGTCGTAGAGACCCAGTACTTC
TRBV4-1	TRBJ2-1	.	TRBD2	CASSQVVVLAGSSYNEQFF	TGCGCCAGCAGCCAAGTGGTTGTGCTAGCGGGGAGCTCCTACAATGAGCAGTTCTTC
TRBV4-3	TRBJ2-7	.	.	CASSQDDSLPYEQYF	TGCGCCAGCAGCCAAGATGACAGCCTACCATACGAGCAGTACTTC
TRBV5-4	TRBJ2-3	.	.	CASSTRPTGTDTQYF	TGTGCCAGCAGCACGAGACCGACTGGAACAGATACGCAGTATTTT
TRBV5-5	TRBJ1-2	.	.	CASSLGDYYGYTF	TGTGCCAGCAGCTTGGGAGATTACTATGGCTACACCTTC
TRBV5-6	TRBJ1-4	.	.	CASRPGNNEKLFF	TGTGCCAGCAGACCAGGGAACAATGAAAAACTGTTTTTT
TRBV2	TRBJ2-1	.	TRBD2	CASSELGLAAIYNEQFF	TGTGCCAGCAGTGAACTAGGACTAGCGGCCATCTACAATGAGCAGTTCTTC
TRBV27	TRBJ2-5	once	.	CASSPTPVPGETQYF	TGTGCCAGCAGTCCTACCCCGGTTCCCGGGGAGACCCAGTACTTC
TRBV28	TRBJ2-5	.	.	CASSLTLVGAETQYF	TGTGCCAGCAGCCTAACCTTGGTAGGGGCAGAGACCCAGTACTTC
TRBV5-4	TRBJ2-7	once	TRBD1	CASSFWGTGSYEQYF	TGTGCCAGCAGCTTCTGGGGGACAGGCTCCTACGAGCAGTACTTC
TRBV3-1/TRBV3-2	TRBJ2-1	.	.	CASSLRRTVILEQFF	TGTGCCAGCAGCCTCCGGCGGACAGTGATCCTTGAGCAGTTCTTC
TRBV5-8	TRBJ2-1	.	TRBD2	CASSLRLAANEQFF	TGTGCCAGCAGCTTGAGACTAGCGGCCAATGAGCAGTTCTTC
TRBV19	TRBJ2-1	.	TRBD1	CASSGGTAKIYNEQFF	TGTGCCAGTAGTGGTGGGACAGCTAAGATTTACAATGAGCAGTTCTTC
TRBV7-3	TRBJ1-1	.	.	CASSAGTSTYRDTEAFF	TGTGCCAGCAGCGCAGGGACATCAACATATCGGGACACTGAAGCTTTCTTT
TRBV3-1/TRBV3-2	TRBJ2-6	.	TRBD1	CASSQPDRGRLSGANVLTF	TGTGCCAGCAGCCAACCTGACAGGGGGCGACTCTCTGGGGCCAACGTCCTGACTTTC
TRBV18	TRBJ2-2	.	TRBD2	CASSPPAGGPHTGELFF	TGTGCCAGCTCACCACCCGCGGGAGGGCCACACACCGGGGAGCTGTTTTTT
TRBV28	TRBJ1-2	.	TRBD1	CASSGDRVYGYTF	TGTGCCAGCAGCGGGGACAGGGTCTATGGCTACACCTTC
TRBV2	TRBJ1-6	.	.	CASSTRGSSYNSPLHF	TGTGCCAGCAGTACCCGGGGTAGCTCCTATAATTCACCCCTCCACTTT
TRBV10-3	TRBJ2-7	once	TRBD1	CAISELMSGGDEQYF	TGTGCCATCAGTGAGTTAATGTCAGGGGGCGACGAGCAGTACTTC
TRBV7-8	TRBJ1-3	.	TRBD1	CASSMTGRNTIYF	TGTGCCAGCAGCATGACAGGGAGAAACACCATATATTTT